Following are 16 T cell receptor beta chains from one sample sequenced in a study of CD8+ T cells in alopecia areata. Reverse transcription of extracted RNA yielded cDNA, which provided the sequencing template. TCRdb keeps only in-frame clones here, not all; method: immunoSEQ multiplex PCR. The sample contains over 35,000 clones, roughly 92% of which appear only once. Regarding treatment: oral pan-JAK inhibitor, 5-10 mg twice daily. The material sequenced was CD8+ T cells sorted from blood, taken at week 24, from a patient treated with tofacitinib. These receptors all stem from a human donor with alopecia areata.

The rearrangement joins TRBV29-1 to TRBJ2-5; D ambiguous. The germline V gene has CDR1 SQVTM and CDR2 ANQGSEA. The CDR3 has 13 residues. Trimming took 4 bases from V and 2 from J, leaving 11 bases between them. The CDR3 DNA reads as TGCAGCGTTGGGCCAGATGAACAAGAGACCCAGTACTTC. This encodes CSVGPDEQETQYF.

The genes are TRBV6-5 and TRBJ2-3; 9 nucleotides agree with TRBD2. CDR1 is MNHEY and CDR2 is SVGAGI in the germline V gene. The CDR3 is 14 residues long. J lost 5 bases, V lost 0 bases, and 0 bases had no gene match. The DNA for the CDR3 is TGTGCCAGCAGTTACTCGACTAGCGGAGATACGCAGTATTTT. Protein product: CASSYSTSGDTQYF.

CDR3 sequence reads: CAWRLTERSPLHF. The CDR3 coding sequence is TGTGCCTGGAGACTAACCGAGCGTTCACCCCTCCACTTT. V usage is TRBV30 and J usage is TRBJ1-6; D unclear. V was trimmed by 3 bases and J by 9 bases, leaving 12 bases between them. CDR3 length: 13 residues. Per the germline V gene, CDR1 is GTSNPN and CDR2 is SVGIG (reference sequence).

This sequence joins TRBV4-2 and TRBJ2-7; D might be TRBD2 (6 bases). Germline loops: CDR1 LGHNA, CDR2 YNFKEQ. This CDR3 is 15 amino acids long. V lost 4 bases and J lost 1, with 14 bases in between. CDR3 DNA sequence: TGTGCCAGCAGCCCTCGGAGCAGCGGGTCCTACGAGCAGTACTTC. Its translation: CASSPRSSGSYEQYF.

V is TRBV5-1 and J is TRBJ1-2, with no clear D. V was clipped by 4 bases and J by 4 bases, with 17 bases between them. In germline, CDR1 is SGHRS, CDR2 YFSETQ. This CDR3 is 15 amino acids long. The CDR3 coding sequence is TGCGCCAGCAGCATATCGGCCTCCCGGAGCTATGGCTACACCTTC. It translates to CASSISASRSYGYTF.

The rearrangement uses TRBV30 and TRBJ2-1, with TRBD1 matching over 7 bases. V lost 5 bases to trimming and J lost 6 bases; unmatched junction nucleotides: 7. The CDR3 consists of 13 residues. The germline CDR1 and CDR2 sequences are GTSNPN and SVGIG (reference sequence). The CDR3 loop is CAWATGWGNEQFF. In DNA, the CDR3 is TGTGCCTGGGCGACAGGGTGGGGCAATGAGCAGTTCTTC. The full variable domain, with the rest looked up from reference TRBV30 and TRBJ2-1, is SQTIHQWPATLVQPVGSPLSLECTVEGTSNPNLYWYRQAAGRGLQLLFYSVGIGQISSEVPQNLSASRPQDRQFILSSKKLLLSDSGFYLCAWATGWGNEQFFGPGTRLTVL.

This chain joins TRBV28 and TRBJ1-4; D is undetermined. The ends were cut back, 8 bases at V and 0 bases at J, with 10 bases in the middle. Per germline, CDR1 MDHEN and CDR2 SYDVKM. The CDR3 totals 14 residues. The CDR3: CASGPTSTNEKLFF. DNA for the CDR3: TGTGCCAGCGGGCCCACTTCAACTAATGAAAAACTGTTTTTT.

CDR3 loop: CASSPRQDEQYF. CDR3 DNA sequence: TGTGCCAGCAGCCCACGACAGGACGAGCAGTACTTC. The rearrangement links TRBV7-2 to TRBJ2-7, with TRBD1 as a possible D gene (6 bases). This CDR3 is built from 12 residues. Germline CDR1 SGHTA, CDR2 FQGNSA. Trimming took off 5 bases at V and 5 bases at J, with 10 bases between the two ends.

J is TRBJ2-3 and V is TRBV7-9; 8 positions match TRBD1. CDR1 is SEHNR, CDR2 FQNEAQ, per germline (reference sequence). The CDR3 runs to 18 residues. V lost 5 bases to trimming and J lost 1 base; unmatched junction nucleotides: 14. CDR3: CASSRPGTGFEGTDTQYF. CDR3 nucleotide sequence: TGTGCCAGCAGCCGACCCGGGACAGGTTTTGAGGGCACAGATACGCAGTATTTT.

The V gene is TRBV18, the J gene TRBJ2-7; no reliable D call. The CDR3 loop spans 13 amino acids. Trimming pared 0 bases from V and 6 bases from J, leaving 9 bases between. CDR1 and CDR2 from the germline V gene are KGHSH and LQKENI. The CDR3 sequence is CASSPPASVEQYF. DNA for the CDR3: TGTGCCAGCTCACCACCGGCGTCAGTCGAGCAGTACTTC.

This clone was found once. V and J are TRBV27 and TRBJ2-1; 9 nucleotides match TRBD1. The CDR3 extends over 17 amino acids. Per the germline V gene, CDR1 is MNHEY and CDR2 is SMNVEV (reference sequence). V shed 6 bases and J 2 bases; nucleotides not matched to a gene: 11. The CDR3 reads CASSPGQGRLTYNEQFF. The DNA of the CDR3 is TGTGCCAGCAGCCCGGGACAGGGACGGTTGACCTACAATGAGCAGTTCTTC.

This rearrangement joins TRBV13 to TRBJ1-6, with D possibly TRBD1 on 6 matching bases. The germline V gene has CDR1 PRHDT and CDR2 FYEKMQ (reference sequence). CDR3 length: 16 residues. V shed 2 bases and J shed 4 bases, with 12 bases lying between them. CDR3 loop: CASSLSRGGYNSPLHF. The DNA for the CDR3 is TGTGCCAGCAGCTTAAGCAGGGGTGGATATAATTCACCCCTCCACTTT.

CDR3 sequence (DNA): TGCAGCGTCGCAGGGTTTCTGAACACCGGGGAGCTGTTTTTT. Its translation is CSVAGFLNTGELFF. V is TRBV29-1 and J is TRBJ2-2; a weak D match, TRBD1 (5 bases). V dropped 6 bases and J dropped 1 base, with 12 bases sitting between them. Germline V gene lookup returns CDR1 SQVTM and CDR2 ANQGSEA. The CDR3 contains 14 residues.

This clone appeared a single time. This sequence joins TRBV28 and TRBJ1-2; tentatively, D is TRBD1 (6 bases). The germline V gene encodes CDR1 MDHEN and CDR2 SYDVKM. The ends were cut back, 5 bases at V and 3 bases at J, with 19 bases in the middle. The CDR3 length is 16 residues. The CDR3 sequence: CASSPLLQGWDYGYTF. The CDR3 nucleotides are TGTGCCAGCAGTCCGCTTTTACAGGGTTGGGACTATGGCTACACCTTC.

V and J are TRBV28 and TRBJ2-7; D gene unclear. Looked up from germline, CDR1 is MDHEN and CDR2 is SYDVKM. V lost 2 bases and J lost 0, with 5 bases in between. This CDR3 has 13 amino acids. In nucleotides, the CDR3 is TGTGCCAGCAGTTTAATGGCCTCCTACGAGCAGTACTTC. It encodes CASSLMASYEQYF.

Comments on this clone: Other DNA variants within this sample encode the same CDR3. This chain links TRBV7-2 with TRBJ2-3; D unresolved. Between the trimmed V and J ends, which lost 5 bases and 0 bases, there was a span of 6 bases. The CDR3 length is 13 residues. Germline V gene sequence: CDR1 SGHTA, CDR2 FQGNSA. CDR3 bases: TGTGCCAGCAGCCTACTCAGCACAGATACGCAGTATTTT. This sequence encodes CASSLLSTDTQYF.